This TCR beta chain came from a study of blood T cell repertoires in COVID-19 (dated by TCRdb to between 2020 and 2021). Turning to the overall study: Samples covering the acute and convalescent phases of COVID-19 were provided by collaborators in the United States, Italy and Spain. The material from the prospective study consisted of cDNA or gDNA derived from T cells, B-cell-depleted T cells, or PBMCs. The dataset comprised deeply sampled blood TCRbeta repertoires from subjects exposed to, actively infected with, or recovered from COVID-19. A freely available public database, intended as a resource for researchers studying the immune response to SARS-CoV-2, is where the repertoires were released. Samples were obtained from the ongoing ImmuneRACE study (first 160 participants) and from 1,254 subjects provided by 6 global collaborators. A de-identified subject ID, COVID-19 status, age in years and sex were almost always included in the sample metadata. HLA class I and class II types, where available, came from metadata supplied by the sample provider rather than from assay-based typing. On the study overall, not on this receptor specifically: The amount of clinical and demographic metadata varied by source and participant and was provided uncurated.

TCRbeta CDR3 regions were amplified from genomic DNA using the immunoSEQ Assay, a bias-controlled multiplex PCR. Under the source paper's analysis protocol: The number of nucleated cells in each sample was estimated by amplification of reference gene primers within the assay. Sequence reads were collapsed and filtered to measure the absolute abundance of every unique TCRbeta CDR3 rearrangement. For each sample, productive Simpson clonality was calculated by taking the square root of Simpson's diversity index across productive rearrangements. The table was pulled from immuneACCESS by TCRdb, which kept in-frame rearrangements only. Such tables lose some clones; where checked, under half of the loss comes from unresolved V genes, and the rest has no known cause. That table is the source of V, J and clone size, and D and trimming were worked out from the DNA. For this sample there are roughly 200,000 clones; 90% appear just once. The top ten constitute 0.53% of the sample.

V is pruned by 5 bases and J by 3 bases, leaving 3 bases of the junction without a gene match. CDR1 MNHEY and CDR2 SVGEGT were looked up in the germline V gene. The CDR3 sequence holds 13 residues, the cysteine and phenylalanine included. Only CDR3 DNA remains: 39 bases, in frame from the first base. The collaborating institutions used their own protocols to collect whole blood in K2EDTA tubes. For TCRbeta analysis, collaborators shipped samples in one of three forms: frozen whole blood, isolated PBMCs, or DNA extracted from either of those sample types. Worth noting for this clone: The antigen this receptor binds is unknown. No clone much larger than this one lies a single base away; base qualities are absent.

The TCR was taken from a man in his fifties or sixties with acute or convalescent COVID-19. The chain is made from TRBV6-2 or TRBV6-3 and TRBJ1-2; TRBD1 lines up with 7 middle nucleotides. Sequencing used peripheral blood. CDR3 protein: CASSNDRDYGYTF. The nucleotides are TGTGCCAGCAGTAACGACAGGGACTATGGCTACACCTTC.